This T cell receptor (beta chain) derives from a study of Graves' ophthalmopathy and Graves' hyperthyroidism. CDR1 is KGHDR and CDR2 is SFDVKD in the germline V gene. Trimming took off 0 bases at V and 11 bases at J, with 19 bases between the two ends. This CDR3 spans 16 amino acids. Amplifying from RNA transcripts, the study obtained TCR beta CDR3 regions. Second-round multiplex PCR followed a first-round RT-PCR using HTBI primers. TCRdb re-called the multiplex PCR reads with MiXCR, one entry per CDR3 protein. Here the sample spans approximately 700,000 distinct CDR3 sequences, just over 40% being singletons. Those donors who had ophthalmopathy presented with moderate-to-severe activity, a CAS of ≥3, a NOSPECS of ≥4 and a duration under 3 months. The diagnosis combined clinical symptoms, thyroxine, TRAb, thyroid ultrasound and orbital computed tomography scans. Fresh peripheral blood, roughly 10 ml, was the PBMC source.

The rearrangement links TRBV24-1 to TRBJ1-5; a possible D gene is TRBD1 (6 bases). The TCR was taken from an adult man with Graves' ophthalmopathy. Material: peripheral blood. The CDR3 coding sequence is TGTGCCACCAGTGATTTGGGTCTAGCGGGACAAGAGACCCAGCATTTT. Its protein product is CATSDLGLAGQETQHF.